This record looks at one T cell receptor beta chain sequence and its context. The ends were cut back, 3 bases at V and 7 bases at J, with 16 bases in the middle. The germline CDR1 and CDR2 sequences are SGHRS and YFSETQ. The CDR3 length is 14 residues. Original processing notes: Amplification of reference gene primers was used by the study to estimate nucleated cell counts. Generated by immunoSEQ multiplex PCR, the TCRdb table keeps only in-frame clones and is missing some. D and trimming were read from the DNA, whereas the V and J calls and clone size are those reported in that table. The sample has 210,000 or so clones; 90% to 95% are singletons. This sample is part of a study of blood T cell repertoires in COVID-19. At the level of the study: Samples came from the United States, Italy and Spain, spanning acute and convalescent COVID-19. The analysed material was cDNA or gDNA that came from T cells, B-cell-depleted T cells, or PBMCs.

This TCR was recovered from a young man with acute or convalescent COVID-19. The sequencing sample was made of peripheral blood. This sequence joins TRBV5-1 and TRBJ2-5; TRBD1 might be the D (5 bases). CDR3 loop: CASSSPLGVGTQYF. In nucleotides, the CDR3 is TGCGCCAGCAGCTCGCCCTTAGGGGTGGGGACCCAGTACTTC.